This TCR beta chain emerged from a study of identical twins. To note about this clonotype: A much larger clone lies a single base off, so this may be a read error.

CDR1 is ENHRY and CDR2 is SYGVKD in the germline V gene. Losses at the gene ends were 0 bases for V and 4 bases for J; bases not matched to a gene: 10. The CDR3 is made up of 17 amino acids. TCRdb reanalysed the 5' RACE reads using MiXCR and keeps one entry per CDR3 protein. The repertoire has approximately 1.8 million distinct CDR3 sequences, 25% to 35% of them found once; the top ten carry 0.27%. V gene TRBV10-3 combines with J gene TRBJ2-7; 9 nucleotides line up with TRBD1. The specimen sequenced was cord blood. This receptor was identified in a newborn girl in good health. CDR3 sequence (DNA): TGTGCCATCAGTGAGTCGGGACAGGGAGTCGGGCCGTACGAGCAGTACTTC. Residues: CAISESGQGVGPYEQYF.